Reported below is one TCR beta chain. The antigen is undetermined. In the source study's methods: Filtering differed since immunoSEQ provided only junctions, with no quality scores. Generated by immunoSEQ multiplex PCR, the TCRdb table keeps only in-frame clones and is missing some. V, J and clone size are taken as reported in that table, and D and trimming were inferred from the DNA itself. The sample includes some 2.1 million clones, about 93% seen only once; the top ten take about 1.6%. This specimen comes from a study of shared clonotypes between healthy human individuals. As for the study in general: CD8 memory received one plate per donor, CD8 naive two, CD4 memory three and CD4 naive three. Study conclusions and caveats: A handful of donors shared about 4.8% of their naive CD4 clonotypes.

The CDR3 is 13 residues long. Germline values: CDR1 SGHDN, CDR2 FVKESK. V was clipped by 1 base and J by 5 bases, with 8 bases between them. CD45RO-negative CD8 cells positively selected for CCR7 made up the naive population, which excluded terminally differentiated effector memory CD45RA+ cells. The chain couples TRBV14 to TRBJ2-5; D is unresolved. The TCR comes from a man aged 18 to 29 in good health. Some clones in this sample may be carry-over from other donors' samples. Sequenced input: naive CD8+ T cells from PBMCs. CDR3 residues: CASSQGLVETQYF. Here the CDR3 DNA reads TGTGCCAGCAGCCAAGGGCTTGTGGAGACCCAGTACTTC. Drawing the rest from reference TRBV14 and TRBJ2-5, the complete variable domain is EAGVTQFPSHSVIEKGQTVTLRCDPISGHDNLYWYRRVMGKEIKFLLHFVKESKQDESGMPNNRFLAERTGGTYSTLKVQPAELEDSGVYFCASSQGLVETQYFGPGTRLLVL.